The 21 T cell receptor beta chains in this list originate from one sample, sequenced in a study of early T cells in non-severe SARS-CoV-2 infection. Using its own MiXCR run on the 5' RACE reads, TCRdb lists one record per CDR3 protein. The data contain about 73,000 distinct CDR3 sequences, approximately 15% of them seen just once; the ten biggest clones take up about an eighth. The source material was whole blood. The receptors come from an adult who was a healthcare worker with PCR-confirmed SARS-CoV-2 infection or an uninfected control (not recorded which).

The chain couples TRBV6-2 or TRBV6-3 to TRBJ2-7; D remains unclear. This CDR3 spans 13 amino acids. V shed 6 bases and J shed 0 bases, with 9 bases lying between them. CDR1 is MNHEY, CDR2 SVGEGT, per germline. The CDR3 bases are TGTGCCAGCAGGATTACGAGCTCCTACGAGCAGTACTTC. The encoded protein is CASRITSSYEQYF.

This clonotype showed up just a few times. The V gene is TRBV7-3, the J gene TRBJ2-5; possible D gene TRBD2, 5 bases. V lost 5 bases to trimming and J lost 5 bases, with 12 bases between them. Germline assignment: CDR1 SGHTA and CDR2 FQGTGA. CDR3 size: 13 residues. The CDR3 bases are TGTGCCAGCAGCATCCGGACTCGGGAGACCCAGTACTTC. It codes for CASSIRTRETQYF.

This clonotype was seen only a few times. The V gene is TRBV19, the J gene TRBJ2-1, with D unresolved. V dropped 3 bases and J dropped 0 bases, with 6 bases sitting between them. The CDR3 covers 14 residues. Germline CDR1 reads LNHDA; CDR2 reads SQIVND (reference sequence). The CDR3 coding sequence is TGTGCCAGTAGTATGGGTAGCTCCTACAATGAGCAGTTCTTC. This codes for CASSMGSSYNEQFF. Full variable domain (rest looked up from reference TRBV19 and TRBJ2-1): DGGITQSPKYLFRKEGQNVTLSCEQNLNHDAMYWYRQDPGQGLRLIYYSQIVNDFQKGDIAEGYSVSREKKESFPLTVTSAQKNPTAFYLCASSMGSSYNEQFFGPGTRLTVL.

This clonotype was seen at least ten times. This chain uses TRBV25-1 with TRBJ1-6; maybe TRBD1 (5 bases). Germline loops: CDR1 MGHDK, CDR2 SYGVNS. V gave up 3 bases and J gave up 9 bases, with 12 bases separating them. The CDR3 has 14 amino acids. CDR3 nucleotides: TGTGCCAGCAGTGACCAGGGCGAGTTTTCACCCCTCCACTTT. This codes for CASSDQGEFSPLHF.

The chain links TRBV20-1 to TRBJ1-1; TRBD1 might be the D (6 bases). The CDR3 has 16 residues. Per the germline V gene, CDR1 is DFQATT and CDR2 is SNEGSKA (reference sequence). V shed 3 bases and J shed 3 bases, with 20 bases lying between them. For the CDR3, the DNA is TGCAGTGCTAGTCCTACGATGGGGGGCGCGGACACTGAAGCTTTCTTT. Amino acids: CSASPTMGGADTEAFF.

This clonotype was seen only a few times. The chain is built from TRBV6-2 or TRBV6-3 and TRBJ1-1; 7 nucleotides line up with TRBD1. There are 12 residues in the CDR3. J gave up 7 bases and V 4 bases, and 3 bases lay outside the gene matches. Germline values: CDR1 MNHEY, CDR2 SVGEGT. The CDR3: CASSSQGNEAFF. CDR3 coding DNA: TGTGCCAGCAGTTCACAGGGGAATGAAGCTTTCTTT.

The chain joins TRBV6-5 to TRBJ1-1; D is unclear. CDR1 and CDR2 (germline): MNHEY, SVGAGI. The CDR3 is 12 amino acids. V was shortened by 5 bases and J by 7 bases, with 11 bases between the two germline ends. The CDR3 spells CASSTLQGEAFF. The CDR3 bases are TGTGCCAGCAGTACCCTCCAAGGTGAAGCTTTCTTT.

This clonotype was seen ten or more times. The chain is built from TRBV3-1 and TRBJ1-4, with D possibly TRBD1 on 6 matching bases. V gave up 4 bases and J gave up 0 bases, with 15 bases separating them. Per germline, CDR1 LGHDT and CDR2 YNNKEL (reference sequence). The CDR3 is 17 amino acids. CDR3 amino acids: CASSLRGGLSTNEKLFF. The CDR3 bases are TGTGCCAGCAGCCTCAGAGGGGGGCTATCAACTAATGAAAAACTGTTTTTT.

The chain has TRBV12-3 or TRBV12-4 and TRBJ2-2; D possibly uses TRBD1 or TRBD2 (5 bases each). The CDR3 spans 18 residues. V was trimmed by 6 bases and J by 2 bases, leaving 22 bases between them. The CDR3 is CASSSGAPPPVNTGELFF. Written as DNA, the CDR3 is TGTGCCAGCAGCTCCGGGGCCCCCCCTCCCGTTAACACCGGGGAGCTGTTTTTT.

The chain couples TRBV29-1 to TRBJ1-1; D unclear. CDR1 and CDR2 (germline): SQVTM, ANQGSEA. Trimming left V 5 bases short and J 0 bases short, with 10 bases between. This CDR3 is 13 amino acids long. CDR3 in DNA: TGCAGCGTTCTGGTCAACATGAACACTGAAGCTTTCTTT. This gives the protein CSVLVNMNTEAFF.

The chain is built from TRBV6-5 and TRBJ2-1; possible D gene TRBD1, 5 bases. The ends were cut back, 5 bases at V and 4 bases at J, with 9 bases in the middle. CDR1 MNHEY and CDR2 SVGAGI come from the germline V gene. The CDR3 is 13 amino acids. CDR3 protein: CASSPGMYNEQFF. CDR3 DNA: TGTGCCAGCAGTCCAGGGATGTACAATGAGCAGTTCTTC.

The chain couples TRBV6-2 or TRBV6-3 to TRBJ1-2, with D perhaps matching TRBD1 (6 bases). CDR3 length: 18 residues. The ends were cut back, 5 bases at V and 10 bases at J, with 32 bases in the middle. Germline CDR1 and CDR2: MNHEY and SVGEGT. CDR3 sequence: CASSLTLGQTQQTRVYTF. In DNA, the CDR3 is TGTGCCAGCAGTCTGACCCTTGGACAGACTCAACAGACTAGGGTCTACACCTTC.

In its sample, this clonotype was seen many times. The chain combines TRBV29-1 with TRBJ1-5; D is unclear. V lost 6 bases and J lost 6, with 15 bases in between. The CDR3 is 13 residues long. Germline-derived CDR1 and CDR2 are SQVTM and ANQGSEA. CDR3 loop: CSVRGGFGQPQHF. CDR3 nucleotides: TGCAGCGTCCGTGGAGGGTTTGGTCAGCCCCAGCATTTT.

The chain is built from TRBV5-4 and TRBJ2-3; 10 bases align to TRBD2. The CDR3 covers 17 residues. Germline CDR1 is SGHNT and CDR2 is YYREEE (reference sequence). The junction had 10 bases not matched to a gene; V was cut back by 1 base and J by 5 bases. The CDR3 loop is CASSLMASGGEKDTQYF. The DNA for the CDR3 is TGTGCCAGCAGCTTGATGGCTAGCGGGGGAGAAAAAGATACGCAGTATTTT.

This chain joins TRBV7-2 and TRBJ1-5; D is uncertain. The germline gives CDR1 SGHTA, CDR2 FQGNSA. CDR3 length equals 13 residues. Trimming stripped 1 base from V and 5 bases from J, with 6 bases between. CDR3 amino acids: CASSLEPYQPQHF. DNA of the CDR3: TGTGCCAGCAGCTTAGAGCCTTATCAGCCCCAGCATTTT.

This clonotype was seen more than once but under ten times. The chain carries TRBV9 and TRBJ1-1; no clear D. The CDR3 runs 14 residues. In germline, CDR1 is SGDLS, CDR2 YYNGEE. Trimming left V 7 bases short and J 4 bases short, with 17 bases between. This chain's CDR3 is CASSVEGLGTEAFF. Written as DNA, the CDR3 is TGTGCCAGCTCGGTCGAGGGCTTGGGCACTGAAGCTTTCTTT.

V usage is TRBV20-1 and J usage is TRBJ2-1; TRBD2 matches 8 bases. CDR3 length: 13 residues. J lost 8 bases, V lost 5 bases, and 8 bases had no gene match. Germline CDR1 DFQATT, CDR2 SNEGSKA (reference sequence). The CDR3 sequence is CSALPGGLDEQFF. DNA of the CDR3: TGCAGTGCTCTTCCGGGGGGGCTGGATGAGCAGTTCTTC.

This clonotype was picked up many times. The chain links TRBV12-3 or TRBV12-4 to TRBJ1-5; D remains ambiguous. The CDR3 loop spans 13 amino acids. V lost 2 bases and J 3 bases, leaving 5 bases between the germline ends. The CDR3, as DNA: TGTGCCAGCAGTTTAAGGGACAATCAGCCCCAGCATTTT. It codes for CASSLRDNQPQHF.

CDR3 sequence reads: CASSPRGSGARDTQYF. The CDR3, as DNA: TGTGCCAGCAGTCCCAGGGGTAGCGGGGCCCGAGATACGCAGTATTTT. The chain recombines TRBV12-3 or TRBV12-4 with TRBJ2-3, with 8 bases that match TRBD2. The CDR3 contains 16 residues. With 5 bases clipped from V and 5 bases from J, the junction kept 12 bases outside the gene matches.

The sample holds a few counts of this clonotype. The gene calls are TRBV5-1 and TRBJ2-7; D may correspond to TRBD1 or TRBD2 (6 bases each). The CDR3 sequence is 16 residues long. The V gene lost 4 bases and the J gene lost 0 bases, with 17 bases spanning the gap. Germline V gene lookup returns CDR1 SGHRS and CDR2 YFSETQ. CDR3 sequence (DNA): TGCGCCAGCAGCCTTGGAGGGGGGCCCCTCTCCTACGAGCAGTACTTC. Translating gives CASSLGGGPLSYEQYF.

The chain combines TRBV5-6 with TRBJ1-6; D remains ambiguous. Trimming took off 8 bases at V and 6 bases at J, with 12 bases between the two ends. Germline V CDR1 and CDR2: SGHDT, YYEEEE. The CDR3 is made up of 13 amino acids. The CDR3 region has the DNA TGTGCCAGTACCGGACGGATTAATTCACCCCTCCACTTT. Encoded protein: CASTGRINSPLHF.